Each of the 18 T cell receptor beta chains below was sequenced from the same sample in a study of T cells in Graves' hyperthyroidism and ophthalmopathy. TCR beta CDR3 regions were amplified from RNA transcripts. Carried out on the TCR CDR3, a first-round RT-PCR used the HTBI primer set. TCRdb passed the multiplex PCR reads through MiXCR, listing each CDR3 protein once. The profile covers some 700,000 distinct CDR3 sequences, with approximately 15% appearing a single time and about a sixth taken by the ten largest. Sample: blood. The receptors were sampled from a man aged 50-59 years with Graves' hyperthyroidism.

J is TRBJ2-1 and V is TRBV5-1; TRBD2 matches at 10 bases. This CDR3 is built from 14 residues. J was trimmed by 6 bases and V by 8 bases; bases with no gene match: 8. Germline lookup yields CDR1 SGHRS and CDR2 YFSETQ. Here the CDR3 reads CASFSGRNGNEQFF. The CDR3 DNA follows: TGCGCCAGTTTTAGCGGGAGGAATGGCAATGAGCAGTTCTTC.

This clonotype has more than one count but fewer than ten. The chain is built from TRBV24-1 and TRBJ2-2, with D perhaps matching TRBD1 or TRBD2 (6 bases each). CDR1 is KGHDR, CDR2 SFDVKD, per germline. The CDR3 has 13 residues. This chain's CDR3 is CASRGANTGELFF. CDR3 nucleotide sequence: TGTGCAAGTAGGGGGGCCAACACCGGGGAGCTGTTTTTT.

V gene TRBV5-1 combines with J gene TRBJ2-2; D assignment may be TRBD1 or TRBD2 (5 bases each). Germline V gives CDR1 SGHRS, CDR2 YFSETQ. The length of the CDR3 is 15 residues. Between the trimmed V and J ends, which lost 6 bases and 6 bases, there was a span of 18 bases. CDR3 sequence: CASTQIGAESGELFF. For the CDR3, the DNA is TGCGCCAGCACACAAATCGGGGCAGAGTCCGGGGAGCTGTTTTTT.

There are many counts of this clonotype. V usage is TRBV7-2 and J usage is TRBJ1-6; 10 nucleotides match TRBD1. With V trimmed by 7 bases and J by 6 bases, 6 bases remained unmatched. This CDR3 spans 15 amino acids. Looked up from germline, CDR1 is SGHTA and CDR2 is FQGNSA. CDR3 bases: TGTGCCAGCATAAGGGACAGGGGAATTAATTCACCCCTCCACTTT. Its translation: CASIRDRGINSPLHF.

Ten or more counts support this clonotype. The J gene is TRBJ2-7, the V gene TRBV27; no clear D. The CDR3 is 14 residues long. V gave up 0 bases and J gave up 2 bases, with 8 bases separating them. Germline lookup yields CDR1 MNHEY and CDR2 SMNVEV (reference sequence). The CDR3 sequence: CASSLSGVPYEQYF. The CDR3 region has the DNA TGTGCCAGCAGTTTATCTGGGGTTCCCTACGAGCAGTACTTC.

The chain joins TRBV12-3 or TRBV12-4 to TRBJ2-7; D could derive from TRBD1 or TRBD2 (5 bases each). There are 17 residues in the CDR3. Trimming took 6 bases from V and 0 from J, leaving 21 bases between them. The CDR3 DNA sequence: TGTGCCAGCAGCCCTGCTTACAGGAACGGGATCTCCTACGAGCAGTACTTC. Translated: CASSPAYRNGISYEQYF.

This clonotype was observed many times. The chain uses TRBV2 and TRBJ2-7; D is perhaps TRBD2 (5 bases). The V and J ends lost 2 bases and 3 bases respectively, with 8 bases between them. The CDR3 sequence is 13 residues long. The V gene's germline CDR1 is SNHLY and CDR2 FYNNEI. As DNA, the CDR3 is TGTGCCAGCAGTGAAAGAGGAGGCTACGAGCAGTACTTC. Translating it yields CASSERGGYEQYF. The full variable domain, in which reference TRBV2 and TRBJ2-7 provide the parts outside the CDR3, is EPEVTQTPSHQVTQMGQEVILRCVPISNHLYFYWYRQILGQKVEFLVSFYNNEISEKSEIFDDQFSVERPDGSNFTLKIRSTKLEDSAMYFCASSERGGYEQYFGPGTRLTVT.

This clonotype was observed at least ten times. The chain employs TRBV27 and TRBJ2-7; TRBD1 is a possible D gene (6 bases). V dropped 5 bases and J dropped 1 base, with 12 bases sitting between them. Per germline, CDR1 MNHEY and CDR2 SMNVEV (reference sequence). The CDR3 is 14 amino acids. DNA of the CDR3: TGTGCCAGCAGTGACATCAGGGGTTCCTACGAGCAGTACTTC. As protein: CASSDIRGSYEQYF.

The chain has TRBV11-2 and TRBJ1-5, with D perhaps matching TRBD1 (5 bases). V was clipped by 3 bases and J by 7 bases, with 10 bases between them. Germline V gives CDR1 SGHAT, CDR2 FQNNGV. This CDR3 has 13 residues. DNA for the CDR3: TGTGCCAGCAGCTTGGAGGGGTTACAGCCCCAGCATTTT. Its translation is CASSLEGLQPQHF. Combining the CDR3 with reference TRBV11-2 and TRBJ1-5 gives the whole variable domain EAGVAQSPRYKIIEKRQSVAFWCNPISGHATLYWYQQILGQGPKLLIQFQNNGVVDDSQLPKDRFSAERLKGVDSTLKIQPAKLEDSAVYLCASSLEGLQPQHFGDGTRLSIL.

V and J are TRBV11-3 and TRBJ2-3, with TRBD2 identical over 9 bases. Germline values: CDR1 SGHNT, CDR2 YENEEA. This CDR3 has 15 residues. V shed 3 bases, J shed 3 bases, and the junction held 4 bases outside the gene matches. The DNA of the CDR3 is TGTGCCAGCAGCTTTCTAGCGGGACCGACAGATACGCAGTATTTT. Translated: CASSFLAGPTDTQYF.

V usage is TRBV3-1 and J usage is TRBJ2-3, with D uncertain. V was pared by 0 bases and J by 2 bases, with 12 bases between. The CDR3 contains 16 residues. CDR1 is LGHDT, CDR2 YNNKEL, per germline (reference sequence). The CDR3 DNA reads as TGTGCCAGCAGCCAAGATGTATCTATTCCCACAGATACGCAGTATTTT. This gives the protein CASSQDVSIPTDTQYF.

This clonotype was seen at least ten times. The rearrangement joins TRBV12-3 or TRBV12-4 to TRBJ1-2, with TRBD1 matching 9 bases. V lost 6 bases, J lost 4 bases, and 9 bases stayed unmatched. This CDR3 has 15 residues. The CDR3 nucleotides are TGTGCCAGCAGCTTTCGGACAGGGGTGGGCTATGGCTACACCTTC. Residues: CASSFRTGVGYGYTF.

The chain is built from TRBV9 and TRBJ2-7; D is unclear. The V gene's germline CDR1 is SGDLS and CDR2 YYNGEE. The CDR3 consists of 15 residues. V was pared by 0 bases and J by 1 base, with 11 bases between. CDR3 nucleotides: TGTGCCAGCAGCGTAGATGATGGCCCTTCCTACGAGCAGTACTTC. Protein product: CASSVDDGPSYEQYF.

This clonotype was observed a handful of times. The chain couples TRBV11-3 to TRBJ2-1; 8 bases fit TRBD1. The ends lost 5 bases at V and 3 bases at J; junction bases unmatched: 15. The CDR3 extends over 18 amino acids. Germline CDR1 and CDR2: SGHNT and YENEEA. CDR3 sequence reads: CASSPGAGGIENYNEQFF. CDR3 nucleotides: TGTGCCAGCAGCCCGGGGGCAGGGGGCATAGAAAACTACAATGAGCAGTTCTTC.

This clonotype was seen repeatedly, ten times or more. The rearrangement joins TRBV7-3 to TRBJ2-2, with 7 bases identical to TRBD2. The V gene's germline CDR1 is SGHTA and CDR2 FQGTGA. The J segment lost 7 bases and the V segment lost 4 bases, leaving 6 bases of the junction unmatched. This CDR3 has 14 residues. CDR3 region: CASSSTSAGGELFF. The CDR3 DNA reads as TGTGCCAGCAGCTCTACTAGCGCTGGCGGGGAGCTGTTTTTT.

This clonotype turned up a few times. This chain connects TRBV7-3 to TRBJ2-7; weak D call: TRBD1 (5 bases). The CDR3 loop spans 15 amino acids. V lost 5 bases and J lost 5, with 19 bases in between. Germline V gene data show CDR1 as SGHTA and CDR2 as FQGTGA. Here the CDR3 reads CASSIDSLVVNEQYF. DNA of the CDR3: TGTGCCAGCAGCATTGACAGCTTGGTGGTTAACGAGCAGTACTTC.

The rearrangement joins TRBV4-1 to TRBJ2-7; TRBD1 matches 12 bases. After removal of 3 bases from V and 2 bases from J, the junction contained 14 bases not matched to a gene. This CDR3 is built from 19 residues. Germline lookup yields CDR1 MGHRA and CDR2 YSYEKL. CDR3 sequence: CASSQDGTGGPIRTYEQYF. CDR3 in DNA: TGCGCCAGCAGCCAGGACGGGACAGGGGGCCCCATACGAACCTACGAGCAGTACTTC.

This clonotype was seen only a few times. The rearrangement links TRBV28 to TRBJ1-5; 8 bases line up with TRBD1. The CDR3 loop spans 15 amino acids. Trimming cost V 6 bases and J 1 base; bases outside gene matches: 5. Germline V gene lookup returns CDR1 MDHEN and CDR2 SYDVKM. The CDR3 here is CASSYSGGSNQPQHF. CDR3 DNA sequence: TGTGCCAGCAGCTACTCAGGGGGCAGCAATCAGCCCCAGCATTTT. The full variable domain, in which reference TRBV28 and TRBJ1-5 provide the parts outside the CDR3, is DVKVTQSSRYLVKRTGEKVFLECVQDMDHENMFWYRQDPGLGLRLIYFSYDVKMKEKGDIPEGYSVSREKKERFSLILESASTNQTSMYLCASSYSGGSNQPQHFGDGTRLSIL.